This is a list of T cell receptor beta chains from one sample in a study of T cells in Graves' hyperthyroidism and ophthalmopathy. TCRdb reprocessed the multiplex PCR reads with MiXCR, giving one entry per CDR3 protein. This table holds a few hundred thousand distinct CDR3 sequences, roughly 13% found once. The sequenced sample was blood. The source is a woman between 18 and 29 years old with Graves' hyperthyroidism. CDR3s include the opening cysteine and the closing phenylalanine or tryptophan. Fields, in order: clone size, D gene, V gene, CDR3 protein. A D gene is named only where the DNA matches it firmly. Clone size appears in some rows only: once, few, many, or a class for an expanded clone.

size: many; D: -; V: TRBV6-1; CDR3: CASSSIPGHHNSPLHF
size: few; D: TRBD1; V: TRBV20-1; CDR3: CSARVDRVDYWYGYTF
size: few; D: -; V: TRBV19; CDR3: CASSIGQDTGELFF
size: many; D: -; V: TRBV7-2; CDR3: CASSLMSRVRETQYF
size: -; D: -; V: TRBV5-5; CDR3: CASSIVGRRTYEQYF
size: few; D: -; V: TRBV29-1; CDR3: CSVTKVGEQFF
size: many; D: TRBD1; V: TRBV5-1; CDR3: CASSSGTGADTQYF
size: -; D: -; V: TRBV30; CDR3: CAWNRETTIEQFF
size: many; D: -; V: TRBV6-1; CDR3: CASRSGQGFTYEQYF
size: many; D: -; V: TRBV7-3; CDR3: CASSWDFNTDTQYF
size: -; D: TRBD2; V: TRBV27; CDR3: CASSPRLAGVQGGQYF
size: many; D: -; V: TRBV12-3/TRBV12-4; CDR3: CASSLGPTNEQFF
size: many; D: TRBD1; V: TRBV7-3; CDR3: CASSSTGSTDTQYF
size: many; D: -; V: TRBV24-1; CDR3: CATGDGAQETQYF
size: many; D: -; V: TRBV30; CDR3: CAWSAGLSYEQYF
size: many; D: TRBD2; V: TRBV20-1; CDR3: CSARVLAGGPRNEQFF
size: once; D: TRBD1; V: TRBV5-5; CDR3: CASSWARQGSYEQYF
size: few; D: TRBD1; V: TRBV27; CDR3: CASSSMDRGNIVTPVQSTGELFF
size: many; D: -; V: TRBV7-9; CDR3: CASSLLSKGGAEAFF
size: -; D: -; V: TRBV7-9; CDR3: CASTITRGRSSTDTQYF
size: many; D: -; V: TRBV3-1; CDR3: CASSLRDRYEQYF
size: -; D: TRBD2; V: TRBV20-1; CDR3: CSARKTSGRQETQYF
size: few; D: -; V: TRBV28; CDR3: CASSWADSGNTIYF
size: -; D: -; V: TRBV20-1; CDR3: CSAETENYGYTF
size: many; D: -; V: TRBV30; CDR3: CAWSVPVGGATEAFF
size: many; D: -; V: TRBV5-1; CDR3: CASRGTSTYEQYF
size: many; D: -; V: TRBV7-3; CDR3: CASSEGPLVTEAFF
size: -; D: -; V: TRBV19; CDR3: CASTAPRDGSNQPQHF
size: -; D: TRBD1; V: TRBV5-5; CDR3: CASSPHGTANTEAFF
size: many; D: -; V: TRBV7-2; CDR3: CASSLGGISSPSTDTQYF
size: many; D: -; V: TRBV11-2; CDR3: CASSSGPTYEQYF
size: few; D: -; V: TRBV28; CDR3: CASSLFVSAGNTIYF
size: -; D: TRBD1; V: TRBV20-1; CDR3: CSAGDRRTLNEKLFF
size: -; D: -; V: TRBV6-5; CDR3: CASSYNRDLYGYTF
size: few; D: -; V: TRBV5-1; CDR3: CASSLNGGDGVTEAFF
size: many; D: -; V: TRBV29-1; CDR3: CSVESTYTGELFF
size: few; D: -; V: TRBV19; CDR3: CASTRSADFTEAFF
size: -; D: -; V: TRBV11-1; CDR3: CASSLGVAGSSYEQFF
size: many; D: -; V: TRBV3-1; CDR3: CASSQLPQGAKNIQYF
size: many; D: -; V: TRBV28; CDR3: CASSMTREGDGYTF
size: -; D: -; V: TRBV9; CDR3: CASSPGDYRTDTQYF
size: few; D: -; V: TRBV30; CDR3: CAWSRARFTNYGYTF